What follows describes a single T cell receptor (beta chain). The antigen is not known. These data are taken from a study of T cell responses to AZD1222 COVID-19 vaccine. The trim removed 4 bases at V and 6 bases at J, leaving 8 bases unmatched. CDR1 and CDR2 from the germline V gene are SGHNT and YYREEE (reference sequence). The CDR3 is 15 residues long. Study-wide results and limits: Sampling captured repertoires only after the peak T cell response.

TCRdb's copy holds only in-frame clones and misses some; the assay was immunoSEQ multiplex PCR. The sample carries 150,000 to 190,000 clones, 80% to 90% recorded once. This TCR came from an adult who received the AZD1222 COVID-19 vaccine. This sequence joins TRBV5-4 and TRBJ2-1; 9 nucleotides agree with TRBD2. The starting material was peripheral blood, obtained 28 days after the second AZD1222 dose. In DNA form, the CDR3 reads TGTGCCAGCAGCCAAGCGGGAGGACCGACCAATGAGCAGTTCTTC. As protein: CASSQAGGPTNEQFF.